The 11 T cell receptor beta chains presented below share a single source sample, sequenced in a study of memory B cells and T cells in multiple sclerosis. No cognate antigen is known for these TCRs. After stimulus-free culture, autoproliferating CFSE-dim and non-proliferating CFSE-high T cells were sequenced separately. Fewer than 55 million CFSE-labeled PBMCs were cultured less than eight days unstimulated, then replicate wells were pooled. Data came from immunoSEQ multiplex PCR; TCRdb stores just in-frame clones and leaves some out. The sample records about 45,000 clones, approximately 80% being singletons. The sample comprised PBMCs from blood kept in culture. The receptors derive from a human donor with multiple sclerosis.

In its sample, this clone was seen once. The chain couples TRBV7-9 to TRBJ2-3; a weak D match, TRBD1 (5 bases). V gave up 0 bases and J gave up 1 base, with 8 bases separating them. Germline loops: CDR1 SEHNR, CDR2 FQNEAQ (reference sequence). The CDR3 sequence is 15 residues long. CDR3: CASSLAGQGTDTQYF. CDR3 nucleotide sequence: TGTGCCAGCAGCTTAGCGGGGCAGGGCACAGATACGCAGTATTTT.

The V call is TRBV7-3, the J call TRBJ2-1; 12 bases map to TRBD1. The CDR3 totals 15 residues. After removal of 4 bases from V and 7 bases from J, the junction contained 5 bases not matched to a gene. The germline V gene encodes CDR1 SGHTA and CDR2 FQGTGA. The CDR3 loop reads CASSSGTGGWNEQFF. The CDR3 DNA is TGTGCCAGCAGCTCAGGGACAGGGGGCTGGAATGAGCAGTTCTTC.

The genes are TRBV27 and TRBJ2-7, with D perhaps assigned TRBD1 or TRBD2 (5 bases each). Germline CDR1 and CDR2: MNHEY and SMNVEV (reference sequence). The CDR3 totals 13 residues. V lost 9 bases to trimming and J lost 3 bases, with 15 bases between them. This CDR3 is CASSRDQGYEQYF. The CDR3 DNA reads as TGTGCCAGTTCACGGGACCAAGGCTACGAGCAGTACTTC.

The chain is built from TRBV7-2 and TRBJ1-2, with D hard to call. Trimming removed 1 base from V and 3 bases from J, with 12 bases in between. The germline V gene has CDR1 SGHTA and CDR2 FQGNSA. The CDR3 covers 15 residues. CDR3 residues: CASSLEANGDYGYTF. CDR3 bases: TGTGCCAGCAGCTTAGAGGCTAATGGGGACTATGGCTACACCTTC.

This clone was observed once. V gene TRBV19 combines with J gene TRBJ1-5, with D perhaps matching TRBD1 (5 bases). The CDR3 length is 16 residues. Germline V gene data show CDR1 as LNHDA and CDR2 as SQIVND (reference sequence). The V gene lost 3 bases and the J gene lost 0 bases, with 12 bases spanning the gap. The CDR3 loop is CASSIGALYSNQPQHF. The CDR3 nucleotides read TGTGCCAGTAGTATCGGGGCCCTCTATAGCAATCAGCCCCAGCATTTT.

The chain has TRBV4-2 and TRBJ1-6; 7 bases are a match to TRBD1. The V gene's germline CDR1 is LGHNA and CDR2 YNFKEQ. This CDR3 contains 16 residues. V shed 0 bases, J shed 5 bases, and the junction held 4 bases outside the gene matches. For the CDR3, the DNA is TGTGCCAGCAGCCAAGACCAAACAGGGGATAATTCACCCCTCCACTTT. Translated: CASSQDQTGDNSPLHF.

This clone was seen just once. The chain links TRBV28 to TRBJ2-5; D is unresolved. V lost 2 bases, J lost 4 bases, and 5 bases lay in between. This CDR3 has 12 residues. Germline-derived CDR1 and CDR2 are MDHEN and SYDVKM. The DNA of the CDR3 is TGTGCCAGCAGTTTAAGGCGAGAGACCCAGTACTTC. This translates into CASSLRRETQYF.

The chain has TRBV4-3 and TRBJ2-5, with D possibly matching TRBD1 (6 bases). The last part of the DNA fits TRBJ2-7 better; the J call may be wrong. The CDR3 totals 17 residues. Germline CDR1 is LGHNA and CDR2 is YSLEER. DNA for the CDR3: TGCGCCAGCAGCCAAGATTCGACAGGCCCCACCTCCTACGAGCAGTACTTC. This translates into CASSQDSTGPTSYEQYF.

This clone counts as medium-sized. The V call is TRBV18, the J call TRBJ1-2; perhaps TRBD1 as D (6 bases). CDR1 and CDR2 (germline): KGHSH, LQKENI. Trimming removed 1 base at V and 1 base at J, with 13 bases between. The CDR3 sequence is 16 residues long. The CDR3 region has the DNA TGTGCCAGCTCACCACGGACGGGGGCCCTTAACTATGGCTACACCTTC. Translation gives CASSPRTGALNYGYTF. Using reference TRBV18 and TRBJ1-2 for the parts outside the CDR3, the full variable domain is NAGVMQNPRHLVRRRGQEARLRCSPMKGHSHVYWYRQLPEEGLKFMVYLQKENIIDESGMPKERFSAEFPKEGPSILRIQQVVRGDSAAYFCASSPRTGALNYGYTFGSGTRLTVV.

For the CDR3, the DNA is TGCGCCAGCAGCGGACAGGGGGCAGGAGGCTACACCTTC. Residues: CASSGQGAGGYTF. This chain joins TRBV5-1 and TRBJ1-2; TRBD1 matches at 11 bases. CDR3 size: 13 residues. The trim removed 4 bases at V and 8 bases at J, leaving 4 bases unmatched. CDR1 SGHRS and CDR2 YFSETQ come from the germline V gene.

V and J are TRBV19 and TRBJ2-5; the match to TRBD1 covers 8 bases. The germline V gene has CDR1 LNHDA and CDR2 SQIVND (reference sequence). The CDR3 has 15 amino acids. Unmatched junction bases numbered 8, after V lost 3 bases and J lost 5 bases. The CDR3 reads CASSITGGDMETQYF. CDR3 bases: TGTGCCAGTAGTATTACAGGGGGAGATATGGAGACCCAGTACTTC.